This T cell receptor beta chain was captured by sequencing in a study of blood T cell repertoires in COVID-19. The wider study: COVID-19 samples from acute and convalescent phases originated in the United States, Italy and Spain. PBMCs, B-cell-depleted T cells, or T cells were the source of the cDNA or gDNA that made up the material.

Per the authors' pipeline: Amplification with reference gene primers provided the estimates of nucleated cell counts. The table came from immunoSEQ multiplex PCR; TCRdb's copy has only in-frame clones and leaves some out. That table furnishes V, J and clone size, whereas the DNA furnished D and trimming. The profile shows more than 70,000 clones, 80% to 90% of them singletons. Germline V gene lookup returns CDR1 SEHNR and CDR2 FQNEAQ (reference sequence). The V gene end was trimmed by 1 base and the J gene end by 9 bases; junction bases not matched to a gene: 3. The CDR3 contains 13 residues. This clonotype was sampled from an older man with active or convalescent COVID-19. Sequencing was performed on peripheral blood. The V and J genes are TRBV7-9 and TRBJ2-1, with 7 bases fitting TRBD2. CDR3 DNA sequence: TGTGCCAGCAGCTTAGAGACGGGGGGTGAGCAGTTCTTC. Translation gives CASSLETGGEQFF.